This entry features one T cell receptor beta chain sequence. The antigen is unknown. The data stem from a study of T cells in Graves' hyperthyroidism and ophthalmopathy. General study results and limits: Ophthalmopathy cases were set apart from stable hyperthyroidism by a 13 V-J model.

Stable hyperthyroidism: no ophthalmopathy progression over 18 months of follow-up. Among the patients, aged 18 to 65, hyperthyroidism was newly diagnosed and had lasted under 2 months. Exclusion followed for patients with uncontrolled infection, other autoimmune disease, pregnancy or lactation. Germline-derived CDR1 and CDR2 are DFQATT and SNEGSKA (reference sequence). V gave up 0 bases and J gave up 6 bases, with 6 bases separating them. This CDR3 region has 13 residues. Amplified regions were TCR beta CDR3 sequences from RNA transcripts. HTBI primers were employed in a first-round RT-PCR of the TCR CDR3. One entry per CDR3 protein, called by TCRdb with MiXCR from the multiplex PCR reads. The table includes 340,000 or so distinct CDR3 sequences, roughly a fifth detected once.

This sequence was found in a woman aged 45-65 years with Graves' hyperthyroidism. This chain links TRBV20-1 with TRBJ1-6, with D unclear. Sample: blood. In DNA form, the CDR3 reads TGCAGTGCTAGAGAAGGCGTTAATTCACCCCTCCACTTT. The encoded protein is CSAREGVNSPLHF.